Described below is a single TCR beta chain sequence and its context. This sample stems from a study of shared clonotypes between healthy human individuals. The CDR3 totals 14 residues. The V end lost 3 bases, the J end lost 6 bases, and 12 bases lay between the germline ends. Looked up from germline, CDR1 is MNHEY and CDR2 is SMNVEV (reference sequence). The table came from immunoSEQ multiplex PCR; TCRdb's copy has only in-frame clones and leaves some out. The sample comprises a few hundred thousand clones, over 60% of which are singletons, and about 12% rests with the top ten. The sample comprised PBMCs. The TCR originated in a woman aged 40 to 50 in good health. Some clones in this sample may be carry-over from other donors' samples. This chain uses TRBV27 with TRBJ1-5; D is undetermined. In DNA form, the CDR3 reads TGTGCCAGCAGTTTGTCCGGGCTCGGTCAGCCCCAGCATTTT. Its translation: CASSLSGLGQPQHF.